The 26 T cell receptor beta chains given below trace back to one sample, sequenced in a study of CD8 T cells in Susac syndrome. Random hexamers were used to reverse transcribe the RNA input (roughly 0.5 to 1 ug). TCRdb called the immunoSEQ multiplex PCR reads again in MiXCR, with one record for every CDR3 protein. Seen here are over 150,000 distinct CDR3 sequences, around 94% observed once, and the top ten hold around 0.094%. The specimen sequenced was CD4+ T cells from PBMCs. The receptor source for this set is a human donor with Susac syndrome.

The rearrangement links TRBV5-4 to TRBJ1-2, with D possibly being TRBD1 (5 bases). This CDR3 is 15 amino acids long. CDR1 and CDR2 from the germline V gene are SGHNT and YYREEE (reference sequence). Trimming removed 4 bases at V and 4 bases at J, with 17 bases between. This CDR3 is CASSTIQDLGYGYTF. The CDR3 DNA reads TGTGCCAGCAGCACCATACAGGATCTGGGCTATGGCTACACCTTC.

V is TRBV9 and J is TRBJ1-1; unclear D gene. Germline values: CDR1 SGDLS, CDR2 YYNGEE. Deletions cut 0 bases from V and 6 bases from J, with 12 bases between. This CDR3 is built from 14 residues. CDR3 sequence: CASSVDGRGPEAFF. CDR3 coding DNA: TGTGCCAGCAGCGTAGATGGGAGAGGTCCTGAAGCTTTCTTT.

CDR3 sequence (DNA): TGTGCCAGCATCGGGACAGGCAGCTCCTACAATGAGCAGTTCTTC. Protein product: CASIGTGSSYNEQFF. V is TRBV2 and J is TRBJ2-1; 8 bases map to TRBD1. The CDR3 is 15 amino acids. From germline, CDR1 is SNHLY and CDR2 FYNNEI. The trim removed 7 bases at V and 0 bases at J, leaving 5 bases unmatched.

V and J are TRBV20-1 and TRBJ2-1; 12 bases are a match to TRBD2. The CDR3 length is 13 residues. Germline loops: CDR1 DFQATT, CDR2 SNEGSKA (reference sequence). V was pared by 6 bases and J by 8 bases, with 5 bases of the junction left unmatched. CDR3 bases: TGCAGTGCCACTAGCGGGAGGTTCGATGAGCAGTTCTTC. Its protein is CSATSGRFDEQFF.

V and J are TRBV19 and TRBJ2-7, with 7 bases aligning to TRBD2. Germline CDR1 reads LNHDA; CDR2 reads SQIVND (reference sequence). Trimming cost V 3 bases and J 3 bases; bases outside gene matches: 11. The length of the CDR3 is 16 residues. This chain's CDR3 is CASSIPPGTTNYEQYF. Here the CDR3 DNA reads TGTGCCAGTAGTATCCCCCCCGGGACTACCAACTACGAGCAGTACTTC.

This clonotype was observed a single time. J is TRBJ2-1 and V is TRBV29-1; D is ambiguous. The CDR3 spans 12 residues. In germline, CDR1 is SQVTM, CDR2 ANQGSEA. The ends were cut back, 3 bases at V and 8 bases at J, with 11 bases in the middle. The CDR3 reads CSVEWQVYEQFF. CDR3 nucleotide sequence: TGCAGCGTTGAGTGGCAGGTGTATGAGCAGTTCTTC.

The V gene is TRBV5-6, the J gene TRBJ2-1; 9 bases map to TRBD1. This CDR3 is built from 16 residues. V was clipped by 6 bases and J by 6 bases; unmatched bases: 13. The germline CDR1 and CDR2 sequences are SGHDT and YYEEEE. CDR3 region: CASNGAGTGRFNEQFF. The CDR3 DNA reads TGTGCCAGCAACGGCGCCGGGACAGGGAGATTCAATGAGCAGTTCTTC. Full variable domain (remainder filled in from reference TRBV5-6 and TRBJ2-1): DAGVTQSPTHLIKTRGQQVTLRCSPKSGHDTVSWYQQALGQGPQFIFQYYEEEERQRGNFPDRFSGHQFPNYSSELNVNALLLGDSALYLCASNGAGTGRFNEQFFGPGTRLTVL.

V usage is TRBV19 and J usage is TRBJ2-1, with 8 bases matching TRBD2. CDR1 is LNHDA, CDR2 SQIVND, per germline (reference sequence). The CDR3 is 15 residues long. Trimming at V came to 8 bases and at J to 4 bases, leaving 10 bases not matched to a gene. This chain's CDR3 is CASRLAAGGYNEQFF. For the CDR3, the DNA is TGTGCCAGTCGCCTGGCTGCGGGGGGTTACAATGAGCAGTTCTTC.

The chain carries TRBV20-1 and TRBJ2-3, with TRBD2 matching 8 bases. The V gene end was trimmed by 6 bases and the J gene end by 1 base; junction bases not matched to a gene: 12. The CDR3 runs to 16 residues. In germline, CDR1 is DFQATT, CDR2 SNEGSKA (reference sequence). CDR3 protein: CSAEPPLREGTDTQYF. For the CDR3, the DNA is TGCAGTGCCGAACCCCCCCTGCGGGAGGGCACAGATACGCAGTATTTT.

The J gene is TRBJ2-1, the V gene TRBV15; D perhaps matches TRBD2 (6 bases). The CDR3 loop spans 14 amino acids. Germline CDR1 reads LNHNV; CDR2 reads YYDKDF (reference sequence). The V gene lost 5 bases and the J gene lost 5 bases, with 13 bases spanning the gap. The CDR3 bases are TGTGCCACCAGCTTGGTTAGCGGAAACAATGAGCAGTTCTTC. This translates into CATSLVSGNNEQFF.

This rearrangement joins TRBV20-1 to TRBJ2-1, with a weak D call TRBD1 (5 bases). V was cut by 8 bases and J by 0 bases, with 11 bases left in between. The CDR3 loop spans 13 amino acids. In germline, CDR1 is DFQATT, CDR2 SNEGSKA (reference sequence). The CDR3 region is CSSGRDSYNEQFF. In DNA form, the CDR3 reads TGCAGTTCTGGCAGGGACTCCTACAATGAGCAGTTCTTC.

This clonotype was observed once. This chain links TRBV2 with TRBJ2-1, with TRBD2 matching over 7 bases. V trimming: 4 bases; J trimming: 4 bases; junction bases outside the gene matches: 4. The CDR3 sequence is 14 residues long. Germline CDR1 is SNHLY and CDR2 is FYNNEI. The CDR3 is CASSVASGYNEQFF. The CDR3 nucleotides read TGTGCCAGCAGTGTGGCTAGCGGTTACAATGAGCAGTTCTTC.

The chain joins TRBV7-9 to TRBJ1-3; D unresolved. The germline CDR1 and CDR2 sequences are SEHNR and FQNEAQ (reference sequence). The V gene lost 0 bases and the J gene lost 7 bases, with 10 bases spanning the gap. The CDR3 loop spans 14 amino acids. CDR3 nucleotides: TGTGCCAGCAGCTTAGCGTTCGGGGAGAACACCATATATTTT. Its translation: CASSLAFGENTIYF.

The chain recombines TRBV28 with TRBJ2-5, with TRBD2 identical over 7 bases. CDR1 is MDHEN, CDR2 SYDVKM, per germline. The CDR3 consists of 14 residues. The junction had 5 bases not matched to a gene; V was cut back by 2 bases and J by 5 bases. The CDR3 here is CASSLAREPETQYF. The CDR3, as DNA: TGTGCCAGCAGTTTAGCGCGGGAGCCGGAGACCCAGTACTTC.

The gene calls are TRBV27 and TRBJ2-5; D uncertain. V lost 0 bases, J lost 4 bases, and 6 bases lay in between. The CDR3 covers 13 residues. In germline, CDR1 is MNHEY, CDR2 SMNVEV (reference sequence). CDR3 nucleotide sequence: TGTGCCAGCAGTTTATCCTTCCCAGAGACCCAGTACTTC. It yields the protein CASSLSFPETQYF.

The count of this clonotype is one. The J gene is TRBJ1-5, the V gene TRBV20-1, with D possibly being TRBD1 (6 bases). With 2 bases removed from V and 0 bases from J, the gap between germline ends came to 20 bases. This CDR3 has 18 residues. Germline-derived CDR1 and CDR2 are DFQATT and SNEGSKA (reference sequence). The CDR3 DNA sequence: TGCAGTGCTAGAAGGGGTGGAGGGGGGGCCGGTAGCAATCAGCCCCAGCATTTT. It translates to CSARRGGGGAGSNQPQHF.

CDR3 DNA sequence: TGCAGCGTTAAAGGTGGGGAGACCCAGTACTTC. It specifies CSVKGGETQYF. V usage is TRBV29-1 and J usage is TRBJ2-5; D gene uncertain. V was pared by 5 bases and J by 5 bases, with 9 bases between. Per germline, CDR1 SQVTM and CDR2 ANQGSEA. This CDR3 contains 11 residues.

This chain links TRBV29-1 with TRBJ1-2; no clear D. Trimming shortened V by 0 bases and J by 8 bases, and 13 bases separated the two germline ends. The CDR3 has 13 amino acids. Germline lookup yields CDR1 SQVTM and CDR2 ANQGSEA. The CDR3: CSVEDGEGWGYTF. The CDR3 DNA is TGCAGCGTTGAAGACGGCGAGGGATGGGGCTACACCTTC.

This chain links TRBV7-9 with TRBJ2-5, with D hard to call. The V and J ends lost 5 bases and 5 bases respectively, with 9 bases between them. Germline CDR1 and CDR2: SEHNR and FQNEAQ (reference sequence). The CDR3 contains 12 residues. This chain's CDR3 is CASSNSGETQYF. The CDR3 nucleotides are TGTGCCAGCAGCAACTCTGGGGAGACCCAGTACTTC.

The chain employs TRBV18 and TRBJ2-1, with no clear D. V lost 5 bases and J lost 7, with 24 bases in between. CDR1 is KGHSH and CDR2 is LQKENI in the germline V gene. This CDR3 is 17 amino acids long. This CDR3 is CASSSSSGPRVENEQFF. The CDR3 DNA reads TGTGCCAGCTCATCCTCGTCCGGGCCCCGGGTGGAGAATGAGCAGTTCTTC.

The chain is built from TRBV24-1 and TRBJ2-1; D not resolved. V lost 2 bases, J lost 7 bases, and 8 bases lay in between. CDR1 KGHDR and CDR2 SFDVKD come from the germline V gene. The CDR3 is 13 residues long. CDR3 DNA sequence: TGTGCCACCAGTGATTCTAGGGTGAATGAGCAGTTCTTC. This encodes CATSDSRVNEQFF.

The CDR3 is CASSPGQGFEQFF. DNA of the CDR3: TGCGCCAGCAGCCCGGGACAGGGGTTTGAGCAGTTCTTC. This chain connects TRBV5-1 to TRBJ2-1; TRBD1 matches at 10 bases. The CDR3 has 13 residues. J was trimmed by 9 bases and V by 4 bases; bases with no gene match: 4. The germline V gene has CDR1 SGHRS and CDR2 YFSETQ. Based on the CDR3 plus reference TRBV5-1 and TRBJ2-1, the full variable domain is KAGVTQTPRYLIKTRGQQVTLSCSPISGHRSVSWYQQTPGQGLQFLFEYFSETQRNKGNFPGRFSGRQFSNSRSEMNVSTLELGDSALYLCASSPGQGFEQFFGPGTRLTVL.

This clonotype was detected once. This sequence joins TRBV12-3 or TRBV12-4 and TRBJ1-1, with D possibly being TRBD1 (5 bases). This CDR3 spans 14 amino acids. Trimming shortened V by 0 bases and J by 5 bases, and 10 bases separated the two germline ends. The CDR3 loop is CASSLAGEGTEAFF. CDR3 bases: TGTGCCAGCAGTTTAGCCGGGGAGGGGACTGAAGCTTTCTTT.

The V gene is TRBV9, the J gene TRBJ2-5; 7 nucleotides match TRBD2. V shed 0 bases and J 4 bases; nucleotides not matched to a gene: 6. Germline V CDR1 and CDR2: SGDLS, YYNGEE. CDR3 size: 15 residues. The CDR3 sequence is CASSVEAGVRETQYF. In nucleotides, the CDR3 is TGTGCCAGCAGCGTAGAGGCGGGAGTGAGAGAGACCCAGTACTTC.

CDR3 sequence reads: CSAPGQGGSTEAFF. In nucleotides, the CDR3 is TGCAGTGCTCCGGGACAGGGGGGCAGCACTGAAGCTTTCTTT. This rearrangement joins TRBV20-1 to TRBJ1-1; 11 positions match TRBD1. Unmatched junction bases numbered 6, after V lost 5 bases and J lost 4 bases. The germline V gene encodes CDR1 DFQATT and CDR2 SNEGSKA (reference sequence). CDR3 length: 14 residues.

This chain uses TRBV29-1 with TRBJ2-1, with D unresolved. V shed 4 bases and J shed 4 bases, with 14 bases lying between them. The CDR3 runs to 14 residues. Germline assignment: CDR1 SQVTM and CDR2 ANQGSEA. The CDR3 protein is CSVVKEPLYNEQFF. The CDR3 nucleotides are TGCAGCGTTGTTAAGGAGCCACTATACAATGAGCAGTTCTTC.